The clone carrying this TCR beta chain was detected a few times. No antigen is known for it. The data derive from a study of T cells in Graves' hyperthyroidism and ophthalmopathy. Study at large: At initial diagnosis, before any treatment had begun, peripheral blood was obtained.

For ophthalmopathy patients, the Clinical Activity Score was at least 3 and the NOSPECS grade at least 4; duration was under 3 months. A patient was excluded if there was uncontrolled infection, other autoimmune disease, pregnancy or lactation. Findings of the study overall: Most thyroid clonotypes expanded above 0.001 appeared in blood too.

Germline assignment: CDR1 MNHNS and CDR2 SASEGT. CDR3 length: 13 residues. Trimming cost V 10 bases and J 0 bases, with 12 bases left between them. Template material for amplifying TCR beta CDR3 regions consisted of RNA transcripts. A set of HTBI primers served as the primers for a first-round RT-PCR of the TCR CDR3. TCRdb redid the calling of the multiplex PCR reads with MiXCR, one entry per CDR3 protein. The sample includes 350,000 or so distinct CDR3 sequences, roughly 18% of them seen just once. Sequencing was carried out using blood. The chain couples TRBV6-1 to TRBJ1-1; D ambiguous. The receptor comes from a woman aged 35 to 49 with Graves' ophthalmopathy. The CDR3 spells CATVKHMNTEAFF. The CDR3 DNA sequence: TGTGCCACGGTAAAGCACATGAACACTGAAGCTTTCTTT.